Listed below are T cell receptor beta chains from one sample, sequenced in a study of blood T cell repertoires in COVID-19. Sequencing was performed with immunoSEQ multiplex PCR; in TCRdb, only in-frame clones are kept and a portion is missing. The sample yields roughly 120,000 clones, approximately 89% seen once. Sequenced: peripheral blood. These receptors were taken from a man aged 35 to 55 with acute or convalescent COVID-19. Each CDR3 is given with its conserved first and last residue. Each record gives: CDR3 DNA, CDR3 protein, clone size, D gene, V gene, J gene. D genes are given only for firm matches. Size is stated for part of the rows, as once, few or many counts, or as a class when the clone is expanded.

CDR3nt: TGTGCCAGTAGTATTCAGGGGGAGAATCAGCCCCAGCATTTT; CDR3aa: CASSIQGENQPQHF; abundance: few; d_gene: TRBD1; v_gene: TRBV19; j_gene: TRBJ1-5
CDR3nt: TGCGCCAGCAGCCAGGACAGGGGGGAACGACCCCTCCACTTT; CDR3aa: CASSQDRGERPLHF; abundance: .; d_gene: TRBD1; v_gene: TRBV4-3; j_gene: TRBJ1-6
CDR3nt: TGTGCCAGCAGCTTAGTTGCGACAGGCAGCTACACCTTC; CDR3aa: CASSLVATGSYTF; abundance: .; d_gene: .; v_gene: TRBV7-2; j_gene: TRBJ1-2
CDR3nt: TGTGCCAGCAGACCATCCTCGAGGTACAATGAGCAGTTCTTC; CDR3aa: CASRPSSRYNEQFF; abundance: .; d_gene: .; v_gene: TRBV6-5; j_gene: TRBJ2-1
CDR3nt: TGTGCCAGCAGTCAGGACTCCGGCTATGGCTACACCTTC; CDR3aa: CASSQDSGYGYTF; abundance: .; d_gene: .; v_gene: TRBV12-3/TRBV12-4; j_gene: TRBJ1-2
CDR3nt: TGTGCCTGGAGTGTTGGCAGGGGGAATTCACCCCTCCACTTT; CDR3aa: CAWSVGRGNSPLHF; abundance: .; d_gene: TRBD1; v_gene: TRBV30; j_gene: TRBJ1-6
CDR3nt: TGTGCCAGCAGCCAAGGGGGCTCGTCCAAAAACATTCAGTACTTC; CDR3aa: CASSQGGSSKNIQYF; abundance: .; d_gene: TRBD1; v_gene: TRBV7-9; j_gene: TRBJ2-4
CDR3nt: TGTGCCAGCAGCGTAACAGGCGACCTCCGGGATACGCAGTATTTT; CDR3aa: CASSVTGDLRDTQYF; abundance: .; d_gene: .; v_gene: TRBV9; j_gene: TRBJ2-3
CDR3nt: TGTGCCAGTACCCTAAGGGGGGGTAAAAACATTCAGTACTTC; CDR3aa: CASTLRGGKNIQYF; abundance: once; d_gene: .; v_gene: TRBV19; j_gene: TRBJ2-4
CDR3nt: TGTGCCAGCGGGACAGGGGTCGAGCAGTACTTC; CDR3aa: CASGTGVEQYF; abundance: .; d_gene: TRBD1; v_gene: TRBV19; j_gene: TRBJ2-7
CDR3nt: TGCGCCAGTCAGCCCCGGCCGGGAAGCTCCTACGAGCAGTACTTC; CDR3aa: CASQPRPGSSYEQYF; abundance: .; d_gene: .; v_gene: TRBV5-1; j_gene: TRBJ2-7
CDR3nt: TGTGCCATCAGTGAGTCGGCGGAGAATGAGCAGTTCTTC; CDR3aa: CAISESAENEQFF; abundance: .; d_gene: .; v_gene: TRBV10-3; j_gene: TRBJ2-1
CDR3nt: TGTGCCAGCAGCTTAAGGCAGGGGGCCTATGGCTACACCTTC; CDR3aa: CASSLRQGAYGYTF; abundance: once; d_gene: TRBD1; v_gene: TRBV7-2; j_gene: TRBJ1-2
CDR3nt: TGCGCCAGCAGCCAACGGACTAGCGGGGTGAGTGAGCAGTTCTTC; CDR3aa: CASSQRTSGVSEQFF; abundance: once; d_gene: TRBD2; v_gene: TRBV4-1; j_gene: TRBJ2-1
CDR3nt: TGTGCCAGCAGCCTAGTTACAGGGGGATCTAGCACTGAAGCTTTCTTT; CDR3aa: CASSLVTGGSSTEAFF; abundance: few; d_gene: TRBD1; v_gene: TRBV5-6; j_gene: TRBJ1-1
CDR3nt: TGTGCCAGCAGCGGAGCTAATCAGCCCCAGCATTTT; CDR3aa: CASSGANQPQHF; abundance: few; d_gene: .; v_gene: TRBV5-8; j_gene: TRBJ1-5
CDR3nt: TGTGCCAGCAGCAAGCGGGATTTTGGTTCACCCCTCCACTTT; CDR3aa: CASSKRDFGSPLHF; abundance: .; d_gene: .; v_gene: TRBV5-6; j_gene: TRBJ1-6
CDR3nt: TGTGCCAGCAGCCAAGATTTTGGGACAGGGAACACTGAAGCTTTCTTT; CDR3aa: CASSQDFGTGNTEAFF; abundance: .; d_gene: TRBD1; v_gene: TRBV3-1/TRBV3-2; j_gene: TRBJ1-1
CDR3nt: TGTGCCAGCAGTTGGGCCACCGGGGAGCTGTTTTTT; CDR3aa: CASSWATGELFF; abundance: .; d_gene: .; v_gene: TRBV12-3/TRBV12-4; j_gene: TRBJ2-2
CDR3nt: TGTGCCAGCAGTTACTCAACAGTCAACTATGGCTACACCTTC; CDR3aa: CASSYSTVNYGYTF; abundance: few; d_gene: .; v_gene: TRBV6-2/TRBV6-3; j_gene: TRBJ1-2
CDR3nt: TGCAGCGTTGAACAGGGAAGTGGCTACACCTTC; CDR3aa: CSVEQGSGYTF; abundance: .; d_gene: .; v_gene: TRBV29-1; j_gene: TRBJ1-2
CDR3nt: TGTGCCAGCAGCCCGCCAGGGGACGACGAGCAGTACTTC; CDR3aa: CASSPPGDDEQYF; abundance: .; d_gene: .; v_gene: TRBV7-9; j_gene: TRBJ2-7
CDR3nt: TGTGCCAGCTCACCGGCCCGGGGGTACGTCCAGAATGAGCAGTTCTTC; CDR3aa: CASSPARGYVQNEQFF; abundance: .; d_gene: .; v_gene: TRBV18; j_gene: TRBJ2-1
CDR3nt: TGTGCCAGCTCACCAGTTCAGGACAGCTCTGGAAACACCATATATTTT; CDR3aa: CASSPVQDSSGNTIYF; abundance: .; d_gene: .; v_gene: TRBV18; j_gene: TRBJ1-3
CDR3nt: TGTGCCAGCAGCCTCAGGGATGTGGATGAAAAACTGTTTTTT; CDR3aa: CASSLRDVDEKLFF; abundance: once; d_gene: .; v_gene: TRBV6-5; j_gene: TRBJ1-4
CDR3nt: TGTGCCGGACGACAGGGGTTGGACACTGAAGCTTTCTTT; CDR3aa: CAGRQGLDTEAFF; abundance: few; d_gene: TRBD1; v_gene: TRBV2; j_gene: TRBJ1-1
CDR3nt: TGTGCCAGCAGCTCGGTCGGTGTCTCCTACAATGAGCAGTTCTTC; CDR3aa: CASSSVGVSYNEQFF; abundance: .; d_gene: .; v_gene: TRBV9; j_gene: TRBJ2-1
CDR3nt: TGTGCCAGCAGCACGGATGACAGGGGGGAGACCCAGTACTTC; CDR3aa: CASSTDDRGETQYF; abundance: .; d_gene: TRBD1; v_gene: TRBV5-4; j_gene: TRBJ2-5
CDR3nt: TGTGCCAGCAGCCGACAGGGCAGAGAGCCCCAGCATTTT; CDR3aa: CASSRQGREPQHF; abundance: .; d_gene: TRBD1; v_gene: TRBV6-2/TRBV6-3; j_gene: TRBJ1-5
CDR3nt: TGTGCCAGCAGTTACCAATGGACAGGGAACGAGCAGTACTTC; CDR3aa: CASSYQWTGNEQYF; abundance: .; d_gene: TRBD1; v_gene: TRBV6-6; j_gene: TRBJ2-7
CDR3nt: TGTGCCAGCAGTTACTCGTTAGTCAGGGGGCGTCAGCCCCAGCATTTT; CDR3aa: CASSYSLVRGRQPQHF; abundance: .; d_gene: TRBD1; v_gene: TRBV6-5; j_gene: TRBJ1-5
CDR3nt: TGCAGTGCAAGTCCGGGACAGAAAGCTTTCTTT; CDR3aa: CSASPGQKAFF; abundance: .; d_gene: TRBD1; v_gene: TRBV20-1; j_gene: TRBJ1-1
CDR3nt: TGTGCCAGCAGCCTTCAACTAGCGGGACCCTGGAGAGAGACCCAGTACTTC; CDR3aa: CASSLQLAGPWRETQYF; abundance: .; d_gene: TRBD2; v_gene: TRBV7-9; j_gene: TRBJ2-5
CDR3nt: TGTGCCACCAGCAGAGATCGAGGGTTGGGCACAGATACGCAGTATTTT; CDR3aa: CATSRDRGLGTDTQYF; abundance: .; d_gene: .; v_gene: TRBV15; j_gene: TRBJ2-3
CDR3nt: TGTGCCAGCAGCCACCTACCCGGGACTAGCGGCACAGATACGCAGTATTTT; CDR3aa: CASSHLPGTSGTDTQYF; abundance: .; d_gene: TRBD2; v_gene: TRBV3-1/TRBV3-2; j_gene: TRBJ2-3
CDR3nt: TGTGCCAGCAGTTCTACAGATACGCAGTATTTT; CDR3aa: CASSSTDTQYF; abundance: .; d_gene: .; v_gene: TRBV27; j_gene: TRBJ2-3
CDR3nt: TGTGCCAGCACCTACTGGGACACCCTCTACGAGCAGTACTTC; CDR3aa: CASTYWDTLYEQYF; abundance: few; d_gene: .; v_gene: TRBV6-6; j_gene: TRBJ2-7
CDR3nt: TGCGCCAGCAGCTTGGCCGATGGGGAGACCCCCCTCCACTTT; CDR3aa: CASSLADGETPLHF; abundance: .; d_gene: .; v_gene: TRBV5-1; j_gene: TRBJ1-6